The 18 T cell receptor beta chains given below trace back to one sample, sequenced in a study of T cells after yellow fever vaccination. TCRdb re-analysed the 5' RACE reads in MiXCR, keeping a single row per CDR3 protein. The sample includes 450,000 to 650,000 distinct CDR3 sequences, 21% seen only once; the top ten take 15% to 20%. Sequences were derived from PBMCs, sampled around 3 weeks after the first yellow fever vaccination. The receptors shown here come from a man between 18 and 29 years old who received the YFV17D yellow fever vaccine.

V and J are TRBV10-2 and TRBJ2-3; tentative D call: TRBD1 (5 bases). V gave up 6 bases and J gave up 2 bases, with 12 bases separating them. CDR3 length: 14 amino acids. The V gene's germline CDR1 is WSHSY and CDR2 SAAADI. The CDR3 is CASSRTNPTDTQYF. The DNA for the CDR3 is TGCGCCAGCAGCCGGACAAATCCCACAGATACGCAGTATTTT.

The chain joins TRBV5-5 to TRBJ1-1; D not resolved. Trimming took off 2 bases at V and 3 bases at J, with 11 bases between the two ends. CDR1 and CDR2 from the germline V gene are SGHKS and YYEKEE (reference sequence). The length of the CDR3 is 14 residues. CDR3 region: CASSLWGRDTEAFF. In DNA form, the CDR3 reads TGTGCCAGCAGCTTATGGGGTCGGGACACTGAAGCTTTCTTT.

V and J are TRBV5-1 and TRBJ2-1; no clear D gene. The V end lost 0 bases, the J end lost 5 bases, and 12 bases lay between the germline ends. Germline V CDR1 and CDR2: SGHRS, YFSETQ. CDR3 length equals 15 residues. The CDR3 sequence: CASSLAVLSHNEQFF. DNA of the CDR3: TGCGCCAGCAGCTTGGCCGTTCTCAGTCACAATGAGCAGTTCTTC. Supplemented by reference TRBV5-1 and TRBJ2-1, the full variable domain reads KAGVTQTPRYLIKTRGQQVTLSCSPISGHRSVSWYQQTPGQGLQFLFEYFSETQRNKGNFPGRFSGRQFSNSRSEMNVSTLELGDSALYLCASSLAVLSHNEQFFGPGTRLTVL.

This clonotype was seen more than once but under ten times. The genes are TRBV21-1 and TRBJ2-2; TRBD2, the D gene given by the table, was not confirmed from the DNA. TRBV21-1 is labeled a pseudogene. The CDR3 spans 17 residues. The CDR3 protein is CASSHLGLAGNTGELFF. CDR3 sequence (DNA): TGTGCCAGCAGCCACTTGGGACTAGCGGGGAACACCGGGGAGCTGTTTTTT.

The V gene is TRBV15, the J gene TRBJ1-4, with 8 nucleotides matching TRBD1. With V trimmed by 1 base and J by 7 bases, 5 bases remained unmatched. The CDR3 spans 15 residues. Germline assignment: CDR1 LNHNV and CDR2 YYDKDF (reference sequence). Written as DNA, the CDR3 is TGTGCCACCAGCAGAGCGACAGGGGTGGGTGAAAAACTGTTTTTT. This encodes CATSRATGVGEKLFF. The whole variable domain, filled in from reference TRBV15 and TRBJ1-4, reads DAMVIQNPRYQVTQFGKPVTLSCSQTLNHNVMYWYQQKSSQAPKLLFHYYDKDFNNEADTPDNFQSRRPNTSFCFLDIRSPGLGDTAMYLCATSRATGVGEKLFFGSGTQLSVL.

This clonotype was seen a few times. V and J are TRBV23-1 and TRBJ2-6; D is ambiguous. TRBV23-1 carries the ORF label, with uncertain function. The CDR3 consists of 14 residues. The V end lost 2 bases, the J end lost 2 bases, and 4 bases lay between the germline ends. Here the CDR3 reads CASSQRPGANVLTF. The DNA for the CDR3 is TGCGCCAGCAGTCAAAGGCCTGGGGCCAACGTCCTGACTTTC.

This clonotype showed up many times. The J gene is TRBJ1-2, the V gene TRBV5-1, with a possible D match to TRBD1 (5 bases). V was cut by 4 bases and J by 4 bases, with 14 bases left in between. The CDR3 is 14 amino acids. The germline gives CDR1 SGHRS, CDR2 YFSETQ. In nucleotides, the CDR3 is TGCGCCAGCAGCGGGCTTCGGGACGGCTATGGCTACACCTTC. Its protein is CASSGLRDGYGYTF.

This CDR3 reads CSARGDATDTQYF. CDR3 sequence (DNA): TGCAGTGCTCGAGGGGACGCCACAGATACGCAGTATTTT. The chain uses TRBV20-1 and TRBJ2-3, with D tentatively TRBD1 or TRBD2 (5 bases each). This CDR3 region has 13 residues. The germline CDR1 and CDR2 sequences are DFQATT and SNEGSKA (reference sequence). V gave up 5 bases and J gave up 2 bases, with 11 bases separating them.

The chain has TRBV12-3 or TRBV12-4 and TRBJ1-6; D may be TRBD1 (5 bases). With 3 bases removed from V and 7 bases from J, the gap between germline ends came to 10 bases. CDR3 length: 14 residues. CDR3 loop: CASSFSEGNSPLHF. The CDR3 DNA follows: TGTGCCAGCAGTTTCTCCGAGGGGAATTCACCCCTCCACTTT.

The chain combines TRBV5-1 with TRBJ2-5; TRBD2 might be the D (6 bases). The CDR3 runs 15 residues. The V gene lost 0 bases and the J gene lost 2 bases, with 11 bases spanning the gap. From germline, CDR1 is SGHRS and CDR2 YFSETQ. CDR3 protein: CASSLEIADQETQYF. CDR3 DNA: TGCGCCAGCAGCTTGGAAATAGCGGATCAAGAGACCCAGTACTTC.

This clonotype was observed many times. The chain recombines TRBV10-3 with TRBJ2-5, with a possible D match to TRBD1 (6 bases). The CDR3 contains 14 residues. V was trimmed by 2 bases and J by 5 bases, leaving 12 bases between them. Germline CDR1 is ENHRY and CDR2 is SYGVKD. For the CDR3, the DNA is TGTGCCATCAGTGAGAGTCAGGGGCGGGAGACCCAGTACTTC. It encodes CAISESQGRETQYF.

The table lists this clonotype with a few counts. The V and J genes are TRBV6-4 and TRBJ2-3; D gene ambiguous. V was clipped by 5 bases and J by 6 bases, with 12 bases between them. CDR1 is MRHNA, CDR2 SNTAGT, per germline. The CDR3 has 13 residues. The DNA of the CDR3 is TGTGCCAGCAGTATAACGTTAAGGGATACGCAGTATTTT. Translating it yields CASSITLRDTQYF.

This clonotype occurred a few times. The gene calls are TRBV7-6 and TRBJ2-1; D may be TRBD1 (6 bases). V was shortened by 5 bases and J by 6 bases, with 14 bases between the two germline ends. This CDR3 spans 14 amino acids. Germline V gives CDR1 SGHVS, CDR2 FNYEAQ. As DNA, the CDR3 is TGTGCCAGCAGCCCGTTACAGGGTTTCAATGAGCAGTTCTTC. Translation: CASSPLQGFNEQFF.

The chain links TRBV7-9 to TRBJ2-2; 9 bases match TRBD1. The ends lost 5 bases at V and 5 bases at J; junction bases unmatched: 9. The CDR3 spans 16 residues. The V gene's germline CDR1 is SEHNR and CDR2 FQNEAQ (reference sequence). CDR3 protein: CASSRTGAVGTGELFF. The CDR3 region has the DNA TGTGCCAGCAGCCGGACAGGGGCCGTGGGAACCGGGGAGCTGTTTTTT.

Many counts were recorded for this clonotype. The gene calls are TRBV7-2 and TRBJ2-2; D ambiguous. This CDR3 has 13 amino acids. With 1 base removed from V and 5 bases from J, the gap between germline ends came to 5 bases. The V gene's germline CDR1 is SGHTA and CDR2 FQGNSA. The CDR3 loop reads CASSLVTTGELFF. The DNA for the CDR3 is TGTGCCAGCAGCTTAGTTACGACCGGGGAGCTGTTTTTT.

This clonotype was counted at least ten times. The chain joins TRBV7-3 to TRBJ2-7, with 9 bases matching TRBD2. Germline CDR1 is SGHTA and CDR2 is FQGTGA. V was clipped by 2 bases and J by 2 bases; unmatched bases: 4. The CDR3 is made up of 15 amino acids. This CDR3 is CASSLSAGGPYEQYF. The CDR3 coding sequence is TGTGCCAGCAGCTTATCTGCGGGGGGGCCCTACGAGCAGTACTTC.

This clonotype was recorded a few times. This chain connects TRBV6-2 or TRBV6-3 to TRBJ2-1, with 8 bases fitting TRBD1. Trimming at V came to 10 bases and at J to 2 bases, leaving 7 bases not matched to a gene. This CDR3 is 14 amino acids long. Germline CDR1 reads MNHEY; CDR2 reads SVGEGT. The CDR3 loop is CATLPGGPYNEQFF. The CDR3 coding sequence is TGTGCCACCCTTCCAGGGGGCCCCTACAATGAGCAGTTCTTC.

A few counts support this clonotype. The chain joins TRBV7-9 to TRBJ1-3; D is ambiguous. This CDR3 has 13 residues. Germline V lookup: CDR1 SEHNR, CDR2 FQNEAQ (reference sequence). V lost 8 bases to trimming and J lost 0 bases, with 8 bases between them. The CDR3 DNA sequence: TGTGCCAGCGAAGCAGGCTCTGGAAACACCATATATTTT. It specifies CASEAGSGNTIYF.